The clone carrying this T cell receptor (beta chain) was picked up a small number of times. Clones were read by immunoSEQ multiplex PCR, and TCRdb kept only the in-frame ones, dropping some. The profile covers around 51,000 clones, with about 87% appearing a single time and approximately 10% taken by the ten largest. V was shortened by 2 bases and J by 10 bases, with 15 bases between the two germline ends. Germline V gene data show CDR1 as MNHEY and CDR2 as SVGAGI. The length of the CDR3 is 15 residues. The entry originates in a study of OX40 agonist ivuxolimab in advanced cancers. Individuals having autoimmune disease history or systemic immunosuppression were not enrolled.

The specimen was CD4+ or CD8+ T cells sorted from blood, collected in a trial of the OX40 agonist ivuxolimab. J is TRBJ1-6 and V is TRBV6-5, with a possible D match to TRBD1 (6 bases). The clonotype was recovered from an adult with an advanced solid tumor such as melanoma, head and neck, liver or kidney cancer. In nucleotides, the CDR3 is TGTGCCAGCAGTTACGTGGGGGACACAGACTCACCCCTCCACTTT. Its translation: CASSYVGDTDSPLHF.